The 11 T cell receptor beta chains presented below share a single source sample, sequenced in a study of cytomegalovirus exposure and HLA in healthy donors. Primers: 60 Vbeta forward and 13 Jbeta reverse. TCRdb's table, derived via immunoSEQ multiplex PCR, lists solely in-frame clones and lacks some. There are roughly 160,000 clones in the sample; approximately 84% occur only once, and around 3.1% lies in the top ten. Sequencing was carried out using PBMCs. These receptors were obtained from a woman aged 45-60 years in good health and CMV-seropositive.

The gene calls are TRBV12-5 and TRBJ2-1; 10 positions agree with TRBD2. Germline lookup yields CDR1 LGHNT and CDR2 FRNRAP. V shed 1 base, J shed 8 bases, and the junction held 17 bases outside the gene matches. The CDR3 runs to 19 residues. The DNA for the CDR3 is TGTGCTAGTGGTTTGGCTTCCCGGGGGATAGCGGGAGGTCAGTATGAGCAGTTCTTC. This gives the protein CASGLASRGIAGGQYEQFF.

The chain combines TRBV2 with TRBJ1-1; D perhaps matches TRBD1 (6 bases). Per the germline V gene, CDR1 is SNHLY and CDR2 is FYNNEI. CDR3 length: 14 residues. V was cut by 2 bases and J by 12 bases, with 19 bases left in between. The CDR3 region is CASSESRETGLTFF. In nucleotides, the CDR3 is TGTGCCAGCAGTGAAAGTAGGGAAACAGGGCTAACTTTCTTT.

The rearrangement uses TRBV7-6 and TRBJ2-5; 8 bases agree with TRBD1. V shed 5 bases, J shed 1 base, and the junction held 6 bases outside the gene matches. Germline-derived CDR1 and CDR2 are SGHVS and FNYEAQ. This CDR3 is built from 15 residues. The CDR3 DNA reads TGTGCCAGCAGCCGACAGGGGAGCATCCAAGAGACCCAGTACTTC. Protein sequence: CASSRQGSIQETQYF.

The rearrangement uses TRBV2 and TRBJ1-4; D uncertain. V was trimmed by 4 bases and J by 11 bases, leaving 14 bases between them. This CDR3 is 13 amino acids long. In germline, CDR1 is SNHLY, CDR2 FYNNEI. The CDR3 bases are TGTGCCAGCAGTGGTTCGAGGGTGGGTAAACTGTTTTTT. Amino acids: CASSGSRVGKLFF. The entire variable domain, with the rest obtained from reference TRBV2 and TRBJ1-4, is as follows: EPEVTQTPSHQVTQMGQEVILRCVPISNHLYFYWYRQILGQKVEFLVSFYNNEISEKSEIFDDQFSVERPDGSNFTLKIRSTKLEDSAMYFCASSGSRVGKLFFGSGTQLSVL.

Here the CDR3 reads CASSPPVGQGVGPSFLVYEQYF. CDR3 DNA sequence: TGTGCCAGCTCACCACCTGTGGGACAGGGGGTGGGCCCTTCTTTTTTGGTCTACGAGCAGTACTTC. This chain links TRBV18 with TRBJ2-7; 11 bases map to TRBD1. The V segment lost 0 bases and the J segment 3 bases; nucleotides outside the gene matches: 22. Germline V gives CDR1 KGHSH, CDR2 LQKENI. The length of the CDR3 is 22 residues.

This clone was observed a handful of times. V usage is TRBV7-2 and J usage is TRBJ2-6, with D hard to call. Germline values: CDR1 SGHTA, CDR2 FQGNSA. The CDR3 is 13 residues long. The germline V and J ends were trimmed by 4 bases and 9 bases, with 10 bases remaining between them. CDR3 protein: CASSSPPGNVLTF. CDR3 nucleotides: TGTGCCAGCAGCTCCCCGCCGGGCAACGTCCTGACTTTC.

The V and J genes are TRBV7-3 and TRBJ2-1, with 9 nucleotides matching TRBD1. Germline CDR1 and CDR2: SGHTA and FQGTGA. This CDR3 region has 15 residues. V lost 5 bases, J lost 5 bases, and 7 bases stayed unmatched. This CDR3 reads CASSNRQGGNNEQFF. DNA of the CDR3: TGTGCCAGCAGCAATCGACAGGGGGGAAACAATGAGCAGTTCTTC.

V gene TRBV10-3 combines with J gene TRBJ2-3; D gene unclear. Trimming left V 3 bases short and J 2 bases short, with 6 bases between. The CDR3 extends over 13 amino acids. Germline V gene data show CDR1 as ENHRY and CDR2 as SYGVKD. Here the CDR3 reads CAISDSYTDTQYF. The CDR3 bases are TGTGCCATCAGTGACTCCTACACAGATACGCAGTATTTT.

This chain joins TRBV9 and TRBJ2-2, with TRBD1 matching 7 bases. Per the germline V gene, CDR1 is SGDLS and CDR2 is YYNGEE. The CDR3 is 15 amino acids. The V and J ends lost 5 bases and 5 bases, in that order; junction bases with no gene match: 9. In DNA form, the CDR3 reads TGTGCCAGCAGTGACAGACAGGGAAAAACCGGGGAGCTGTTTTTT. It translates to CASSDRQGKTGELFF.

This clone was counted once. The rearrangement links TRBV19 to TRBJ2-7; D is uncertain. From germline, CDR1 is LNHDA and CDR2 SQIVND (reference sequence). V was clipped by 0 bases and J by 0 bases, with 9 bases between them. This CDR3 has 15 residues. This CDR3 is CASSIEAQFSYEQYF. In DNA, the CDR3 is TGTGCCAGTAGTATAGAGGCACAGTTCTCCTACGAGCAGTACTTC.

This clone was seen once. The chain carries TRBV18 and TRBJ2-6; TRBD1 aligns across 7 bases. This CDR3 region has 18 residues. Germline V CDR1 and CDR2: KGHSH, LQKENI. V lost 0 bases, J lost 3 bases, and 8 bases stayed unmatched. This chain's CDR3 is CASSPPRTGVGGANVLTF. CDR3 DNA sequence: TGTGCCAGCTCACCACCCCGAACAGGGGTAGGTGGGGCCAACGTCCTGACTTTC. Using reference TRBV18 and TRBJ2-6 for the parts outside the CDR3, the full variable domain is NAGVMQNPRHLVRRRGQEARLRCSPMKGHSHVYWYRQLPEEGLKFMVYLQKENIIDESGMPKERFSAEFPKEGPSILRIQQVVRGDSAAYFCASSPPRTGVGGANVLTFGAGSRLTVL.